The 7 T cell receptor beta chains reported below all come from one sample, sequenced in a study of cytomegalovirus exposure and HLA in healthy donors. In the PCR, 60 Vbeta and 13 Jbeta primers were used. TCRdb keeps only in-frame clones here, not all; method: immunoSEQ multiplex PCR. The table lists roughly 150,000 clones, around 10% of them singletons, with 1.5% to 2% in the top ten. Sequencing was performed on PBMCs. These receptors all stem from a male donor in good health and CMV-seronegative.

The chain carries TRBV5-1 and TRBJ1-1, with D perhaps matching TRBD1 (5 bases). Germline CDR1 SGHRS, CDR2 YFSETQ. The CDR3 runs 15 residues. V lost 6 bases, J lost 2 bases, and 17 bases lay in between. The CDR3 sequence: CASNLQVLTNTEAFF. The CDR3 DNA follows: TGCGCCAGCAACTTACAGGTCTTAACAAACACTGAAGCTTTCTTT.

The J gene is TRBJ1-6, the V gene TRBV5-6, with D unclear. CDR1 and CDR2 (germline): SGHDT, YYEEEE. Trimming shortened V by 4 bases and J by 7 bases, and 6 bases separated the two germline ends. The CDR3 totals 12 residues. This CDR3 reads CASSVFNSPLHF. DNA of the CDR3: TGTGCCAGCAGCGTCTTCAATTCACCCCTCCACTTT. Based on the CDR3 plus reference TRBV5-6 and TRBJ1-6, the full variable domain is DAGVTQSPTHLIKTRGQQVTLRCSPKSGHDTVSWYQQALGQGPQFIFQYYEEEERQRGNFPDRFSGHQFPNYSSELNVNALLLGDSALYLCASSVFNSPLHFGNGTRLTVT.

In its sample, this clone was seen a few times. This specimen includes other DNA sequences encoding the same CDR3. The V gene is TRBV28, the J gene TRBJ1-1; D gene uncertain. Between the trimmed V and J ends, which lost 3 bases and 6 bases, there was a span of 11 bases. CDR3 length: 13 residues. CDR1 MDHEN and CDR2 SYDVKM come from the germline V gene. The CDR3 sequence: CASSLSGRAEAFF. DNA of the CDR3: TGTGCCAGCAGTTTGTCGGGGAGGGCTGAAGCTTTCTTT.

This sequence joins TRBV29-1 and TRBJ1-1; D is perhaps TRBD1 (5 bases). The V and J ends lost 0 bases and 5 bases respectively, with 13 bases between them. In germline, CDR1 is SQVTM, CDR2 ANQGSEA. The CDR3 totals 14 residues. Written as DNA, the CDR3 is TGCAGCGTTGAAGATAATAGCGGGGGGACTGAAGCTTTCTTT. Translating gives CSVEDNSGGTEAFF.

This clone was picked up a small number of times. The chain recombines TRBV21-1 with TRBJ2-3; TRBD2 is taken as the D call from the table, unchecked against the DNA. TRBV21-1 is classified as a pseudogene. CDR3 length: 12 residues. The CDR3 here is CASSKAKRERYF. The DNA for the CDR3 is TGTGCCAGCAGCAAAGCTAAGCGGGAGAGGTATTTT.

V usage is TRBV6-1 and J usage is TRBJ1-5, with unresolved D. Germline CDR1 and CDR2: MNHNS and SASEGT. V was clipped by 2 bases and J by 2 bases, with 13 bases between them. The CDR3 extends over 16 amino acids. The CDR3: CASSELGSPGNQPQHF. The CDR3 region has the DNA TGTGCCAGCAGTGAATTGGGCTCCCCCGGCAATCAGCCCCAGCATTTT.

This clone was detected only a few times. The rearrangement joins TRBV28 to TRBJ2-7, with 7 bases aligning to TRBD2. Germline CDR1 is MDHEN and CDR2 is SYDVKM. Trimming removed 6 bases from V and 1 base from J; junction bases left unmatched: 12. CDR3 length: 16 amino acids. CDR3 residues: CASSSWGRGASYEQYF. As DNA, the CDR3 is TGTGCCAGCAGCTCGTGGGGGAGGGGAGCGTCCTACGAGCAGTACTTC.